The 20 T cell receptor beta chains below all came from one sample that was sequenced in a study of regulatory T cells in long-lasting Graves disease. Time point here: newly diagnosed GD, antithyroid drugs for less than 3 months. PBMC-derived RNA was used for the TCR library. Both iRepertoire HTBI primers and Arm-PCR of CDR3 regions were used to build the TCR beta libraries. TCRdb called the multiplex PCR reads again in MiXCR, with one record for every CDR3 protein. Here the sample spans 530,000 or so distinct CDR3 sequences, 16% being singletons. These data were also filed under a second study, of T cells in Graves' hyperthyroidism and ophthalmopathy.

The source material was peripheral blood mononuclear cells (PBMCs), sampled at new diagnosis, from a patient treated with antithyroid drugs. All receptors derive from a man aged 18-30 years with Graves disease.

The chain joins TRBV4-1 to TRBJ2-7; 7 bases map to TRBD1. J lost 3 bases, V lost 3 bases, and 8 bases had no gene match. The CDR3 sequence is 15 residues long. The germline CDR1 and CDR2 sequences are MGHRA and YSYEKL. The CDR3 loop reads CASSQTGTVHYEQYF. CDR3 in DNA: TGCGCCAGCAGCCAGACCGGGACAGTCCACTACGAGCAGTACTTC.

This clonotype was seen many times. This chain links TRBV2 with TRBJ1-1; the D gene is possibly TRBD1 (5 bases). With 5 bases removed from V and 0 bases from J, the gap between germline ends came to 10 bases. Germline V gene sequence: CDR1 SNHLY, CDR2 FYNNEI. The CDR3 contains 14 residues. The CDR3 DNA reads TGTGCCAGCAGTCGGGCAGGGATGAACACTGAAGCTTTCTTT. As protein: CASSRAGMNTEAFF.

About this clonotype itself: An end of the junction does not agree with germline; a read error may underlie this. CDR3 loop: CSAGQMNTGAFF. CDR3 nucleotides: TGCAGCGCGGGACAGATGAACACTGGAGCTTTCTTT. This chain joins TRBV29-1 and TRBJ1-1; TRBD1 agrees at 7 bases. The CDR3 runs 12 residues. Germline V gene sequence: CDR1 SQVTM, CDR2 ANQGSEA.

The chain uses TRBV28 and TRBJ2-7; 10 nucleotides align to TRBD1. V dropped 2 bases and J dropped 5; count of bases not matched to a gene: 6. Germline CDR1 MDHEN, CDR2 SYDVKM. The CDR3 has 15 residues. The CDR3 DNA follows: TGTGCCAGCAGTTTAGGACAGGGGGTAGAGAACGAGCAGTACTTC. Its protein product is CASSLGQGVENEQYF. The full variable domain, in which reference TRBV28 and TRBJ2-7 provide the parts outside the CDR3, is DVKVTQSSRYLVKRTGEKVFLECVQDMDHENMFWYRQDPGLGLRLIYFSYDVKMKEKGDIPEGYSVSREKKERFSLILESASTNQTSMYLCASSLGQGVENEQYFGPGTRLTVT.

The table lists this clonotype with many counts. J is TRBJ2-5 and V is TRBV15; 7 positions match TRBD2. The V gene end was trimmed by 1 base and the J gene end by 5 bases; junction bases not matched to a gene: 7. CDR3 length: 15 amino acids. Germline assignment: CDR1 LNHNV and CDR2 YYDKDF (reference sequence). The CDR3 DNA reads as TGTGCCACCAGCAGAGGGGGGGGGGATTTGGAGACCCAGTACTTC. Translated: CATSRGGGDLETQYF.

The genes are TRBV25-1 and TRBJ1-1; TRBD1 aligns across 7 bases. V lost 6 bases and J lost 6; bases outside the gene matches: 13. The CDR3 covers 15 residues. Looked up from germline, CDR1 is MGHDK and CDR2 is SYGVNS. The CDR3 coding sequence is TGTGCCAGCAGCAGACAGGGAATGGGGGCTTCTGAAGCTTTCTTT. It translates to CASSRQGMGASEAFF.

This chain connects TRBV7-2 to TRBJ1-1, with 8 bases fitting TRBD1. Germline V gives CDR1 SGHTA, CDR2 FQGNSA. CDR3 length: 17 amino acids. The V gene end was trimmed by 5 bases and the J gene end by 3 bases; junction bases not matched to a gene: 14. CDR3 sequence: CASSPPISTGVYTEAFF. In DNA form, the CDR3 reads TGTGCCAGCAGCCCACCCATTTCGACAGGGGTGTACACTGAAGCTTTCTTT.

This clonotype was detected a few times. V is TRBV19 and J is TRBJ2-1; 8 bases align to TRBD1. Germline V gene lookup returns CDR1 LNHDA and CDR2 SQIVND (reference sequence). This CDR3 has 15 residues. The V gene end was trimmed by 5 bases and the J gene end by 6 bases; junction bases not matched to a gene: 9. The CDR3 DNA sequence: TGTGCCAGTAGTCCCAGGACAGGGCGGAGCAATGAGCAGTTCTTC. It translates to CASSPRTGRSNEQFF. The whole variable domain, remainder taken from reference TRBV19 and TRBJ2-1, is DGGITQSPKYLFRKEGQNVTLSCEQNLNHDAMYWYRQDPGQGLRLIYYSQIVNDFQKGDIAEGYSVSREKKESFPLTVTSAQKNPTAFYLCASSPRTGRSNEQFFGPGTRLTVL.

The chain has TRBV19 and TRBJ2-1; TRBD2 matches at 8 bases. The CDR3 runs 16 residues. V lost 4 bases to trimming and J lost 1 base; unmatched junction nucleotides: 6. The germline gives CDR1 LNHDA, CDR2 SQIVND (reference sequence). The CDR3 protein is CASSTISSGSYNEQFF. The CDR3 coding sequence is TGTGCCAGTAGTACAATCTCTAGCGGGTCCTACAATGAGCAGTTCTTC.

This clonotype showed up many times. The gene calls are TRBV6-1 and TRBJ1-2; 8 nucleotides line up with TRBD1. Germline lookup yields CDR1 MNHNS and CDR2 SASEGT. After removal of 5 bases from V and 5 bases from J, the junction contained 10 bases not matched to a gene. This CDR3 has 15 amino acids. The CDR3 DNA reads TGTGCCAGCAGTATGAGCCCGACAGGGGATTATGGCTACACCTTC. Encoded protein: CASSMSPTGDYGYTF.

The sample holds many counts of this clonotype. This chain connects TRBV2 to TRBJ2-5; 7 positions match TRBD2. This CDR3 is built from 15 residues. With V trimmed by 1 base and J by 1 base, 3 bases remained unmatched. Germline V gives CDR1 SNHLY, CDR2 FYNNEI. CDR3 in DNA: TGTGCCAGCAGTGAAGGGACTAGGACCCAAGAGACCCAGTACTTC. It specifies CASSEGTRTQETQYF.

This clonotype was recorded at least ten times. V gene TRBV18 combines with J gene TRBJ2-5, with 10 bases fitting TRBD1. The CDR3 extends over 16 amino acids. The germline V gene has CDR1 KGHSH and CDR2 LQKENI. With V trimmed by 3 bases and J by 5 bases, 9 bases remained unmatched. The CDR3 here is CASSPSWTGGSETQYF. Written as DNA, the CDR3 is TGTGCCAGCTCACCTTCCTGGACAGGGGGATCGGAGACCCAGTACTTC. Variable domain in full (rest from reference TRBV18 and TRBJ2-5): NAGVMQNPRHLVRRRGQEARLRCSPMKGHSHVYWYRQLPEEGLKFMVYLQKENIIDESGMPKERFSAEFPKEGPSILRIQQVVRGDSAAYFCASSPSWTGGSETQYFGPGTRLLVL.

The sample holds a few counts of this clonotype. This sequence joins TRBV5-6 and TRBJ2-3; 7 bases fit TRBD2. The V gene's germline CDR1 is SGHDT and CDR2 YYEEEE. Trimming at V came to 4 bases and at J to 4 bases, leaving 3 bases not matched to a gene. CDR3 length: 13 residues. The CDR3 loop reads CASSRRESDTQYF. CDR3 bases: TGTGCCAGCAGCAGGCGGGAGTCAGATACGCAGTATTTT.

This clonotype was counted once. The V and J genes are TRBV6-2 or TRBV6-3 and TRBJ2-7; D remains ambiguous. The CDR3 is made up of 11 amino acids. Germline CDR1 MNHEY, CDR2 SVGEGT. Trimming took off 8 bases at V and 4 bases at J, with 9 bases between the two ends. CDR3: CASQAAYEQYF. CDR3 sequence (DNA): TGTGCCAGCCAGGCGGCTTACGAGCAGTACTTC.

The chain links TRBV6-5 to TRBJ2-3; perhaps TRBD1 as D (5 bases). The ends were cut back, 0 bases at V and 4 bases at J, with 14 bases in the middle. Germline CDR1 MNHEY, CDR2 SVGAGI. CDR3 length: 16 amino acids. This chain's CDR3 is CASSYSQGPLADTQYF. CDR3 nucleotides: TGTGCCAGCAGTTACTCGCAGGGCCCTCTCGCAGATACGCAGTATTTT.

This clonotype was observed many times. The chain's CDR3 is CSALPGLAGGPLDTQYF. The CDR3 nucleotides are TGCAGTGCTCTTCCAGGACTAGCGGGAGGGCCGTTGGATACGCAGTATTTT. The gene calls are TRBV20-1 and TRBJ2-3; 15 bases fit TRBD2. The CDR3 runs 17 residues. J was trimmed by 6 bases and V by 5 bases; bases with no gene match: 12. Germline loops: CDR1 DFQATT, CDR2 SNEGSKA (reference sequence).

This clonotype was recorded at least ten times. V and J are TRBV7-8 and TRBJ2-1; 8 bases fit TRBD2. Losses at the gene ends were 5 bases for V and 6 bases for J; bases not matched to a gene: 9. The CDR3 spans 15 residues. Germline V gene sequence: CDR1 SGHVS, CDR2 FQNEAQ. CDR3 sequence: CASSHYQREGNEQFF. In DNA, the CDR3 is TGTGCCAGCAGCCACTACCAACGGGAGGGCAATGAGCAGTTCTTC.

This clonotype was picked up a small number of times. The chain combines TRBV6-1 with TRBJ1-4; D is uncertain. Germline CDR1 and CDR2: MNHNS and SASEGT. V was cut by 4 bases and J by 4 bases, with 13 bases left in between. This CDR3 comprises 15 residues. This chain's CDR3 is CASSATAGYNEKLFF. The CDR3 DNA reads TGTGCCAGCAGTGCCACCGCGGGATATAATGAAAAACTGTTTTTT.

This clonotype was seen ten or more times. The V call is TRBV15, the J call TRBJ2-7; 10 nucleotides align to TRBD1. CDR1 is LNHNV and CDR2 is YYDKDF in the germline V gene (reference sequence). There are 15 residues in the CDR3. V trimming: 3 bases; J trimming: 3 bases; junction bases outside the gene matches: 5. The CDR3: CATSRGTGDRYEQYF. Here the CDR3 DNA reads TGTGCCACCAGCAGGGGGACAGGGGACCGCTACGAGCAGTACTTC.

The genes are TRBV29-1 and TRBJ1-2, with 10 nucleotides matching TRBD1. The CDR3 consists of 15 residues. Per germline, CDR1 SQVTM and CDR2 ANQGSEA. The trim removed 3 bases at V and 1 base at J, leaving 5 bases unmatched. CDR3 coding DNA: TGCAGCGTTGACGACAGGGGGCGGATTAACTATGGCTACACCTTC. This sequence encodes CSVDDRGRINYGYTF.